This entry concerns a single T cell receptor (beta chain). The data were obtained in a study of blood T cell repertoires in COVID-19. Generated by immunoSEQ multiplex PCR, the TCRdb table keeps only in-frame clones and is missing some. The top ten hold approximately 2% of the sample, which has a few hundred thousand clones, 70% to 90% seen once. Looked up from germline, CDR1 is MNHEY and CDR2 is SVGAGI. The CDR3 runs to 15 residues. Trimming took off 7 bases at V and 3 bases at J, with 19 bases between the two ends. The receptor was isolated from a woman between 45 and 65 years old who had recovered from COVID-19. Sequencing was done on a sample of PBMCs or T cells enriched from blood (not recorded which). The chain is built from TRBV6-5 and TRBJ2-7; possibly TRBD1 for D (6 bases). The CDR3 DNA sequence: TGTGCCAGCACCAAGCGGACAGCCGTGAACTACGAGCAGTACTTC. This codes for CASTKRTAVNYEQYF.